A selection of T cell receptor beta chains follows, all from one sample in a study of patients and donors after allogeneic stem cell transplantation. Each CDR3 protein gets one entry after TCRdb re-called the RT-PCR reads with MiXCR. The repertoire has hundreds of thousands of distinct CDR3 sequences, 16% of them found once; the top ten carry 7.2%. Sample: blood, either unsorted or a sorted T cell fraction (not recorded which). The receptor source for this set is a human donor who was either an allogeneic HSCT recipient or a stem cell or donor lymphocyte infusion donor (not recorded which). It is not recorded whose cells these are; they may come from a transplant donor. Both conserved end residues are trimmed from each CDR3.

j_call	v_call	cdr3_aa
TRBJ1-6	TRBV12-3/TRBV12-4	ASAAFRGNSPLH
TRBJ1-5	TRBV29-1	SVPKRDISLYSNQPQH
TRBJ1-1	TRBV30	AWAQRGTNTEAF
TRBJ2-7	TRBV27	ASSSPPVHSYEQY
TRBJ1-1	TRBV5-5	ASSFRGFSMNTEAF
TRBJ1-5	TRBV6-2/TRBV6-3	ASRPPGDRGNQPQH
TRBJ1-6	TRBV6-1	ASRRQGGSPLH
TRBJ2-7	TRBV5-1	ASRTTGDRSSYEQY
TRBJ1-2	TRBV7-9	ASDWFGGFGYT
TRBJ1-3	TRBV30	AWSVTGVHTIY
TRBJ2-7	TRBV15	ATSSAGTGEGYEQY
TRBJ1-1	TRBV11-1	ASSSLTTKNTEAF
TRBJ1-2	TRBV5-8	ASGVIRDRGGYT
TRBJ2-3	TRBV7-3	ASSLTGLDTQY
TRBJ1-1	TRBV7-5	ISVPEGEGGTEAF
TRBJ1-1	TRBV7-9	ASSLGGARTEAF
TRBJ2-5	TRBV11-2	ASSLVLYGVQETQY
TRBJ2-5	TRBV19	ASSGGQGKKTQY
TRBJ2-2	TRBV25-1	ASNDLVAGGGTGELF
TRBJ1-1	TRBV9	ASSLAGGLNTEAF
TRBJ1-5	TRBV12-3/TRBV12-4	ASRPRQGNQPQH
TRBJ1-2	TRBV7-9	ASSPEGYRHGYT
TRBJ1-1	TRBV6-1	ASHRTGGHTEAF
TRBJ2-6	TRBV7-9	ASSPKTGSSGANVLT
TRBJ2-7	TRBV12-5	ATRTDSSYEQY
TRBJ1-2	TRBV29-1	SVAGSNYGYT
TRBJ1-5	TRBV20-1	SAREGGQRQPQH
TRBJ2-5	TRBV7-9	ASSSPGLAMRETQY
TRBJ2-7	TRBV12-3/TRBV12-4	ASSLASGGAYEQY
TRBJ1-2	TRBV29-1	SASRTGAYGYT
TRBJ2-5	TRBV6-2/TRBV6-3	ASSYSPGLAAVAQY
TRBJ2-1	TRBV4-3	ASSQDLRRYEQF
TRBJ2-5	TRBV5-6	ASSFKRQETQY
TRBJ1-2	TRBV5-1	ASTSGGNGYT
TRBJ1-1	TRBV20-1	SAREGTGPATEAF
TRBJ2-5	TRBV12-3/TRBV12-4	ASSLEARYQETQY
TRBJ1-3	TRBV7-2	ASSPGTGVSGNTIY
TRBJ2-7	TRBV9	ASSARGTGVGEQY
TRBJ1-3	TRBV12-3/TRBV12-4	ASSFAGAGDTIY
TRBJ2-7	TRBV5-6	ASSLAGHHYEQY
TRBJ2-3	TRBV20-1	SASTEVEQY
TRBJ1-1	TRBV15	ATSRGGRMLGTEAF
TRBJ2-1	TRBV7-2	ASSLESGGSYNEQF
TRBJ2-1	TRBV12-3/TRBV12-4	ASSFEFRSTGGRGSYNEQF
TRBJ2-7	TRBV5-1	ASGQGSEQY
TRBJ1-2	TRBV7-2	ASSLLGVGGYT
TRBJ2-5	TRBV2	ASSEGETQY
TRBJ2-3	TRBV29-1	SVEWSSGSPDTQY
TRBJ1-3	TRBV9	ASSAFGNTIY
TRBJ2-1	TRBV29-1	SGGGPSGRVNEQF